Following are 2 T cell receptor beta chains from one sample sequenced in a study of CD8+ T cells in alopecia areata. RNA was extracted and reverse transcribed into cDNA as the sequencing template. The data were produced by immunoSEQ multiplex PCR, yet TCRdb's version contains in-frame clones alone and is incomplete. Reported are around 290,000 clones, none seen only once; the ten largest carry 0.9% to 1.5%. On the basis of CD4, CD8alpha, NKG2D, NKG2ACE and other markers, pooled cutaneous lymph node cells were sorted. The sequencing input was CD4+ T cells sorted from a lymph node. The receptors were sampled from a C3H/HeJ mouse with alopecia areata. As its MHC haplotype, the strain has H2-k.

This clone was counted a few times. Gene labels here are mouse ones. From the germline J gene comes the end of the CDR3, since the read stops 4 residues before it. The chain uses TRBV4 and TRBJ1-2; no clear D. This CDR3 has 13 residues. Germline lookup yields CDR1 LGHDT and CDR2 YNNKQL (reference sequence). V lost 4 bases to trimming and J lost 0 bases, with 6 bases between them. CDR3: CASSFTANSDYTF. The CDR3 DNA, read in part, is TGTGCCAGCAGCTTTACAGCAAACTCC.

Notes on this clone: Germline and genes: mouse. Sequencing ends 4 residues short of the CDR3 end; the germline J gene provides the rest. Other DNA sequences in the same sample also yield this CDR3. J is TRBJ2-7 and V is TRBV5, with 11 bases lining up with TRBD2. Germline lookup yields CDR1 LGHNA and CDR2 YNLKQL (reference sequence). The CDR3 totals 15 residues. Germline trimming cut 1 base from V and 1 base from J; bases unmatched to any gene: 0. The CDR3: CASSQGTGGSYEQYF. The covered CDR3 bases are TGTGCCAGCAGCCAAGGGACTGGGGGGTCCTAT.